Sequencing of this T cell receptor (beta chain) was carried out in a study of blood T cells in healthy people across ages (dated by TCRdb to about 2015). Some background on the complete study: In model experiments, roughly one uniquely barcoded TCR beta cDNA molecule per two T cells was captured by template switching. For two donors (one aged 18 to 30 and one aged 80 or older), the study analyzed two additional independent replicas of 1 million unique cDNA reads from the same blood draw. Donors of different ages were randomly distributed across sequencing lanes to avoid experimental bias. Age-related changes in TCR beta repertoire diversity were measured in the study by deep sequencing normalized with unique cDNA molecular identifiers. Donors were grouped into four age groups: young (average roughly 17 years), middle-aged (under 40), aged (roughly 62) and long-lived (82). Study-level results and caveats: Conclusive comparison of naive and antigen-experienced compartments was prevented by the profiling of bulk unsorted PBMCs. Estimates of total diversity from one million sequenced T cells were regarded as lower bounds and underestimates. Observed TCR beta diversity correlated strongly with the percentage of naive T cells measured by flow cytometry. Observed TCR beta diversity per million T cells fell roughly linearly with age, and a significant reduction was already apparent by age about 38. Compared with the aged group, more naive CD4+ T cells, fewer expanded clones and increased TCR diversity were shown by the long-lived group, suggesting age selection. Donor CMV infection status was unknown, potentially confounding age-related changes in expanded clonotypes.

A note on this clonotype: It lacks a known antigen. No qualities accompany the bases; no much larger clone lies one base away.

The protocol used for the library was 5' RACE. TCRdb lists the instrument as Illumina HiSeq 2500. A second PCR of roughly 7 to 11 cycles was performed with a sample-barcoded 5' primer and a J-beta primer mix. A template-switch 5' adaptor carrying 12 random nucleotides introduced a unique molecular identifier onto each TCR beta cDNA molecule. At least 2.5 million CDR3-containing paired-end reads were obtained from each sample. All of the RNA was converted into first-strand cDNA using the Mint cDNA synthesis kit, with a TRBC-specific oligonucleotide serving as the primer. All cDNA was treated with uracil-DNA glycosylase and then went through a first 18-cycle PCR with the universal primers M1SS and BC2_uni_R. For the original study's pipeline: For normalization, 1 million high-quality reads, each with a distinct molecular identifier, were randomly selected from each sample. Reads with shared molecular identifiers were discarded instead of being binned into consensus sequences. MiTCR, with a Q25 quality threshold and the strictest error-elimination algorithm, was used for CDR3 identification, clonotype clustering and error correction. A nonparametric unseen species model with Euler transformation was used to estimate lower-bound total TCR beta diversity. Using fastp trimming at Q25 and MiXCR clonotype assembly, TCRdb reanalyzed the public sequencing data and kept in-frame beta chains. Rows merge per CDR3 protein into single entries with the most common DNA and genes. TCRdb's processing, not the authors' own work, is the source of the V and J calls. The sample table holds 850,000 to 1,100,000 distinct CDR3 sequences, of which around two fifths were seen once. The top ten clonotypes cover around 13% of the sample.

Trimming removed 4 bases from V and 0 bases from J; the gene matches leave 6 bases unexplained. The CDR3, cysteine through phenylalanine, is 17 amino acids long. Solely the CDR3 DNA is kept, with 51 bases framed from the first base. CDR1 and CDR2, per the germline V gene, are SGHAT and FQNNGV. Systemically healthy Caucasian individuals from Russia, some 40 in total and aged about 6 to 95 years, were included as donors. About 9.6 milliliters of peripheral blood were collected from each donor into EDTA-treated Vacutainer tubes. Ficoll-Paque density-gradient centrifugation was used to isolate PBMCs, with at least 6 million obtained per sample. Total RNA, at least 5.5 micrograms per sample, was extracted from PBMCs with Trizol reagent. Naive CD45RAhigh/CD27high T cell percentages were measured by flow cytometry on a PBMC aliquot from every donor.

The sequencing sample was made of blood. The receptor chain draws on TRBV11-2 and TRBJ2-2; TRBD2 aligns with 9 central bases. This sequence originates from a man younger than 35 in good health. The CDR3 sequence is CASSSGSGGTNTGELFF. The nucleotide sequence is given as TGTGCCAGCAGCTCCGGGAGCGGGGGGACGAACACCGGGGAGCTGTTTTTT. This CDR3, with the reference TRBV11-2 and TRBJ2-2 proteins standing in past its ends, gives the full variable domain EAGVAQSPRYKIIEKRQSVAFWCNPISGHATLYWYQQILGQGPKLLIQFQNNGVVDDSQLPKDRFSAERLKGVDSTLKIQPAKLEDSAVYLCASSSGSGGTNTGELFFGEGSRLTVL.